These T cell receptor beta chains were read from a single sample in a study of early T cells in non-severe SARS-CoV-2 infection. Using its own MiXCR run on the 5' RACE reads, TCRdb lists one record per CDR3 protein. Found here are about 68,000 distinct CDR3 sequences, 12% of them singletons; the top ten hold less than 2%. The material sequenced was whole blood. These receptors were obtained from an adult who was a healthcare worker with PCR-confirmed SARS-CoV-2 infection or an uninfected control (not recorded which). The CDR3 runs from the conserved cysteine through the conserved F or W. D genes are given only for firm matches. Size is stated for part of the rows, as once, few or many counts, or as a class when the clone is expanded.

cdr3_nt: TGCAGCGTTGAAGGAGGGGTTCTGGGAGCTTTCTTT
cdr3_aa: CSVEGGVLGAFF
clone_size: NA
d_call: NA
v_call: TRBV29-1
j_call: TRBJ1-1

cdr3_nt: TGTGCCAGCAGCCGACAGGCCACGGGAAACATTCAGTACTTC
cdr3_aa: CASSRQATGNIQYF
clone_size: NA
d_call: NA
v_call: TRBV13
j_call: TRBJ2-4

cdr3_nt: TGTGCCAGCAGCCCAGGACCCCTCGAGCAGTACTTC
cdr3_aa: CASSPGPLEQYF
clone_size: few
d_call: NA
v_call: TRBV5-4
j_call: TRBJ2-7

cdr3_nt: TGCAGTGCTAGAGCCGGGGGGTTCACTGGGGCCAACGTCCTGACTTTC
cdr3_aa: CSARAGGFTGANVLTF
clone_size: many
d_call: TRBD2
v_call: TRBV20-1
j_call: TRBJ2-6

cdr3_nt: TGTGCCAGCAGCTTAGCGCCGGCAGCCTACAATGAGCAGTTCTTC
cdr3_aa: CASSLAPAAYNEQFF
clone_size: NA
d_call: NA
v_call: TRBV7-6
j_call: TRBJ2-1

cdr3_nt: TGTGCCAGCAGCCCTGGACTATTAGCCAATGAGCAGTTCTTC
cdr3_aa: CASSPGLLANEQFF
clone_size: NA
d_call: NA
v_call: TRBV6-5
j_call: TRBJ2-1

cdr3_nt: TGTGCCAGCAGCCCACGAGGAGGGATAAGGCAGTTCTTC
cdr3_aa: CASSPRGGIRQFF
clone_size: few
d_call: NA
v_call: TRBV11-2
j_call: TRBJ2-1

cdr3_nt: TGTGCCAGCAGCTTAGGTGTCCTTACAACTAATGAAAAACTGTTTTTT
cdr3_aa: CASSLGVLTTNEKLFF
clone_size: many
d_call: NA
v_call: TRBV7-2
j_call: TRBJ1-4

cdr3_nt: TGTGCCAGCACCACTGACAGGGAAGATCAGCCCCAGCATTTT
cdr3_aa: CASTTDREDQPQHF
clone_size: few
d_call: NA
v_call: TRBV3-2
j_call: TRBJ1-5

cdr3_nt: TGCAGTGCTAGAGAGGGACAGGCGTATCAGCCCCAGCATTTT
cdr3_aa: CSAREGQAYQPQHF
clone_size: NA
d_call: TRBD1
v_call: TRBV20-1
j_call: TRBJ1-5

cdr3_nt: TGCAGTGCTAGGGGCGGAGGGGGCTCCGAGCAGTACTTC
cdr3_aa: CSARGGGGSEQYF
clone_size: many
d_call: NA
v_call: TRBV20-1
j_call: TRBJ2-7

cdr3_nt: TGTGCCAGCAATGAAAGGGGCACTGAAGCTTTCTTT
cdr3_aa: CASNERGTEAFF
clone_size: many
d_call: NA
v_call: TRBV12-3/TRBV12-4
j_call: TRBJ1-1

cdr3_nt: TGTGCCAGCAGCTTGTGGGACAGGGGGCCCCACGAGCAGTACTTC
cdr3_aa: CASSLWDRGPHEQYF
clone_size: few
d_call: TRBD1
v_call: TRBV5-6
j_call: TRBJ2-7

cdr3_nt: TGCGCCAGCAGCCCGGACAGGGGCAATGAAGCTTTCTTT
cdr3_aa: CASSPDRGNEAFF
clone_size: NA
d_call: TRBD1
v_call: TRBV5-1
j_call: TRBJ1-1

cdr3_nt: TGCAGTGCCCGAAGGGGCAGGAACGGCAATCAGCCCCAGCATTTT
cdr3_aa: CSARRGRNGNQPQHF
clone_size: many
d_call: NA
v_call: TRBV20-1
j_call: TRBJ1-5

cdr3_nt: TGTGCCAGCAGCTTTTGGGGCGGGGGGCCAGATACGCAGTATTTT
cdr3_aa: CASSFWGGGPDTQYF
clone_size: few
d_call: TRBD2
v_call: TRBV11-2
j_call: TRBJ2-3

cdr3_nt: TGTGCCAGCAGTTTGACTCCCCGGGGCAATCAGCCCCAGCATTTT
cdr3_aa: CASSLTPRGNQPQHF
clone_size: few
d_call: NA
v_call: TRBV12-3/TRBV12-4
j_call: TRBJ1-5

cdr3_nt: TGCAGCGTTGAGGTCCAGGGAGAGACCCAGTACTTC
cdr3_aa: CSVEVQGETQYF
clone_size: many
d_call: NA
v_call: TRBV29-1
j_call: TRBJ2-5

cdr3_nt: TGCAGTGCTTTAGCAGGGAGTGCAGATACGCAGTATTTT
cdr3_aa: CSALAGSADTQYF
clone_size: many
d_call: NA
v_call: TRBV20-1
j_call: TRBJ2-3

cdr3_nt: TGCAGTGCTGACAGGGAAAACACTGAAGCTTTCTTT
cdr3_aa: CSADRENTEAFF
clone_size: NA
d_call: TRBD1
v_call: TRBV20-1
j_call: TRBJ1-1